What follows is one TCR beta chain and its context. The sample belongs to a study of CXCR3-negative and CXCR3-positive naive CD8 T cells. The authors made the TRB cDNA libraries by 5' RACE using UMI labels. TCRdb reprocessed the 5' RACE reads; each CDR3 protein has one entry and no DNA is given. The listing records approximately 62,000 distinct CDR3 sequences. The TCR sequence derives from a human donor in good health. Some clones in this sample may be carry-over from other donors' samples. The sample was naive CXCR3- CD8+ T cells from blood. Subset described: CD45RO-CCR7+CD27+CD95- naive CD8+ T cells lacking CXCR3 (TNR3-).

The CDR3 region is CSNHRGSYNEQFF. This chain joins TRBV20-1 and TRBJ2-1. The CDR3 runs to 13 residues. Germline V gene lookup returns CDR1 DFQATT and CDR2 SNEGSKA (reference sequence).